This TCR beta chain was recovered during a study of graft-versus-host responses after intestinal transplantation. Generated by immunoSEQ multiplex PCR, the TCRdb table keeps only in-frame clones and is missing some. This table has about 120,000 clones, around nine tenths appearing once. Notes on this clone: Its antigen is not identified.

This CDR3 region has 13 residues. V was clipped by 4 bases and J by 1 base, with 5 bases between them. Germline-derived CDR1 and CDR2 are MGHRA and YSYEKL. The receptor was isolated from a human donor who was the organ donor for an intestinal transplant. This material consisted of unstimulated CD4+ T cells sorted from spleen or lymph node cells, taken before transplant. The chain links TRBV4-1 to TRBJ1-3, with D hard to call. CDR3: CASSPQSGNTIYF. The CDR3 coding sequence is TGCGCCAGCAGCCCCCAGTCTGGAAACACCATATATTTT.